Listed below are T cell receptor beta chains from one sample, sequenced in a study of T cells in tumors after PD-1 blockade. Some clones are missing from TCRdb's copy, which holds only in-frame ones; the method was immunoSEQ multiplex PCR. The sample lists 60,000 or so clones; roughly 78% were seen once. The specimen comprised PBMCs, sampled before anti-PD-1 treatment. The receptors were sampled from a human donor with basal cell carcinoma. Both conserved end residues are part of each CDR3. The D gene is left open where the match is weak. Rows may omit the clone size; those that give it use once, few, many or a size class.

J gene: TRBJ1-3; D gene: NA; V gene: TRBV4-1; CDR3 length: 16; clone size: NA; CDR3 protein: CASSQLTDSSGNTIYF; CDR3 DNA: TGCGCCAGCAGCCAACTAACAGATAGCTCTGGAAACACCATATATTTT
J gene: TRBJ2-2; D gene: NA; V gene: TRBV19; CDR3 length: 17; clone size: few; CDR3 protein: CASMRWTANQNTGELFF; CDR3 DNA: TGTGCCAGTATGAGGTGGACGGCAAATCAGAACACCGGGGAGCTGTTTTTT
J gene: TRBJ1-5; D gene: NA; V gene: TRBV5-4; CDR3 length: 15; clone size: NA; CDR3 protein: CASSPGPKGGQPQHF; CDR3 DNA: TGTGCCAGCAGCCCGGGACCGAAGGGGGGTCAGCCCCAGCATTTT
J gene: TRBJ1-2; D gene: NA; V gene: TRBV6-5; CDR3 length: 15; clone size: NA; CDR3 protein: CASSYSGLGNYGYTF; CDR3 DNA: TGTGCCAGCAGTTACTCTGGCTTGGGGAACTATGGCTACACCTTC
J gene: TRBJ2-1; D gene: NA; V gene: TRBV5-1; CDR3 length: 14; clone size: few; CDR3 protein: CASSFDPGRDEQFF; CDR3 DNA: TGCGCCAGCAGCTTTGACCCAGGGCGGGATGAGCAGTTCTTC
J gene: TRBJ2-2; D gene: TRBD2; V gene: TRBV10-3; CDR3 length: 16; clone size: NA; CDR3 protein: CAITDTSGGTTGELFF; CDR3 DNA: TGTGCCATCACCGACACTAGCGGGGGGACCACCGGGGAGCTGTTTTTT
J gene: TRBJ2-7; D gene: NA; V gene: TRBV28; CDR3 length: 13; clone size: few; CDR3 protein: CASRRGTAYEQYF; CDR3 DNA: TGTGCCAGCAGACGGGGGACCGCCTACGAGCAGTACTTC
J gene: TRBJ1-3; D gene: NA; V gene: TRBV30; CDR3 length: 14; clone size: NA; CDR3 protein: CAWSVLRAGNTIYF; CDR3 DNA: TGTGCCTGGAGTGTACTCAGGGCTGGAAACACCATATATTTT
J gene: TRBJ2-2; D gene: TRBD1; V gene: TRBV19; CDR3 length: 16; clone size: NA; CDR3 protein: CASSILQGARTGELFF; CDR3 DNA: TGTGCCAGTAGTATCTTACAGGGGGCGCGTACCGGGGAGCTGTTTTTT
J gene: TRBJ1-3; D gene: NA; V gene: TRBV6-4; CDR3 length: 15; clone size: NA; CDR3 protein: CASSTSSDPGNTIYF; CDR3 DNA: TGTGCCAGCAGCACATCGTCGGACCCTGGAAACACCATATATTTT
J gene: TRBJ2-1; D gene: TRBD1; V gene: TRBV6-2/TRBV6-3; CDR3 length: 14; clone size: NA; CDR3 protein: CASSGTGRGHEQFF; CDR3 DNA: TGTGCCAGCAGTGGGACAGGGCGGGGCCATGAGCAGTTCTTC
J gene: TRBJ2-7; D gene: NA; V gene: TRBV28; CDR3 length: 16; clone size: NA; CDR3 protein: CASSLRRTGSSYEQYF; CDR3 DNA: TGTGCCAGCAGTTTACGTCGTACAGGCAGCTCCTACGAGCAGTACTTC
J gene: TRBJ2-1; D gene: TRBD2; V gene: TRBV7-9; CDR3 length: 15; clone size: NA; CDR3 protein: CASSYSGGANNEQFF; CDR3 DNA: TGTGCCAGCAGTTATAGCGGGGGGGCTAACAATGAGCAGTTCTTC
J gene: TRBJ2-2; D gene: TRBD1; V gene: TRBV7-8; CDR3 length: 15; clone size: NA; CDR3 protein: CASSLRGGWTGELFF; CDR3 DNA: TGTGCCAGCAGCTTACGAGGGGGCTGGACCGGGGAGCTGTTTTTT
J gene: TRBJ2-2; D gene: NA; V gene: TRBV9; CDR3 length: 16; clone size: NA; CDR3 protein: CASSVAGHRQTGELFF; CDR3 DNA: TGTGCCAGCAGCGTAGCGGGGCATCGACAAACCGGGGAGCTGTTTTTT
J gene: TRBJ1-6; D gene: NA; V gene: TRBV30; CDR3 length: 13; clone size: NA; CDR3 protein: CAWTGTYNSPLHF; CDR3 DNA: TGTGCCTGGACAGGAACTTATAATTCACCCCTCCACTTT
J gene: TRBJ1-5; D gene: TRBD1; V gene: TRBV19; CDR3 length: 15; clone size: once; CDR3 protein: CASSLQGNGNQPQHF; CDR3 DNA: TGTGCCAGTAGCCTACAGGGGAATGGCAATCAGCCCCAGCATTTT
J gene: TRBJ2-3; D gene: TRBD2; V gene: TRBV6-2/TRBV6-3; CDR3 length: 16; clone size: NA; CDR3 protein: CASSYEAGGPSDTQYF; CDR3 DNA: TGTGCCAGCAGTTATGAAGCGGGGGGGCCGTCGGATACGCAGTATTTT
J gene: TRBJ2-7; D gene: TRBD1; V gene: TRBV5-1; CDR3 length: 14; clone size: NA; CDR3 protein: CASSLGTGVYEQYF; CDR3 DNA: TGCGCCAGCAGCTTGGGGACAGGGGTCTACGAGCAGTACTTC
J gene: TRBJ1-5; D gene: NA; V gene: TRBV3-1/TRBV3-2; CDR3 length: 15; clone size: NA; CDR3 protein: CASSQDSAGDQPQHF; CDR3 DNA: TGTGCCAGCAGCCAAGACAGCGCAGGGGATCAGCCCCAGCATTTT
J gene: TRBJ1-3; D gene: NA; V gene: TRBV2; CDR3 length: 14; clone size: NA; CDR3 protein: CASSEWSAGNTIYF; CDR3 DNA: TGTGCCAGCAGTGAATGGTCAGCTGGAAACACCATATATTTT
J gene: TRBJ2-1; D gene: TRBD1; V gene: TRBV30; CDR3 length: 12; clone size: NA; CDR3 protein: CAFEDRGNEQFF; CDR3 DNA: TGTGCCTTCGAAGACAGGGGCAATGAGCAGTTCTTC
J gene: TRBJ1-5; D gene: NA; V gene: TRBV7-2; CDR3 length: 14; clone size: NA; CDR3 protein: CASSLLNGNQPQHF; CDR3 DNA: TGTGCCAGCAGCTTACTTAACGGCAATCAGCCCCAGCATTTT
J gene: TRBJ2-2; D gene: NA; V gene: TRBV10-1; CDR3 length: 13; clone size: few; CDR3 protein: CASSEDNTGELFF; CDR3 DNA: TGCGCCAGCAGTGAGGATAACACCGGGGAGCTGTTTTTT
J gene: TRBJ2-5; D gene: TRBD1; V gene: TRBV6-5; CDR3 length: 13; clone size: few; CDR3 protein: CASSRDRDETQYF; CDR3 DNA: TGTGCCAGCAGTCGGGACAGGGATGAGACCCAGTACTTC
J gene: TRBJ2-1; D gene: NA; V gene: TRBV9; CDR3 length: 14; clone size: NA; CDR3 protein: CASSATFSYNEQFF; CDR3 DNA: TGTGCCAGCAGCGCTACCTTCTCCTACAATGAGCAGTTCTTC
J gene: TRBJ1-5; D gene: NA; V gene: TRBV21-1; CDR3 length: 15; clone size: few; CDR3 protein: CASSIRQVSNQPQHF; CDR3 DNA: TGTGCCAGCTCTATCCGACAGGTGAGCAATCAGCCCCAGCATTTT
J gene: TRBJ2-2; D gene: NA; V gene: TRBV6-4; CDR3 length: 15; clone size: NA; CDR3 protein: CASSDSSRGTGELFF; CDR3 DNA: TGTGCCAGCAGTGACTCGTCCCGGGGAACCGGGGAGCTGTTTTTT
J gene: TRBJ1-3; D gene: NA; V gene: TRBV18; CDR3 length: 15; clone size: NA; CDR3 protein: CASSRSGDSGNTIYF; CDR3 DNA: TGTGCCAGCTCACGGTCAGGGGACTCTGGAAACACCATATATTTT
J gene: TRBJ2-4; D gene: TRBD2; V gene: TRBV7-2; CDR3 length: 17; clone size: NA; CDR3 protein: CASSPGTSGGARNIQYF; CDR3 DNA: TGTGCCAGCAGCCCCGGGACTAGCGGGGGGGCCAGAAACATTCAGTACTTC
J gene: TRBJ2-2; D gene: NA; V gene: TRBV27; CDR3 length: 13; clone size: NA; CDR3 protein: CASSLHPTGELFF; CDR3 DNA: TGTGCCAGCAGTTTACACCCCACCGGGGAGCTGTTTTTT
J gene: TRBJ2-7; D gene: TRBD1; V gene: TRBV18; CDR3 length: 13; clone size: NA; CDR3 protein: CASSSQDRREQYF; CDR3 DNA: TGTGCCAGCTCATCCCAGGACAGGCGTGAGCAGTACTTC
J gene: TRBJ1-2; D gene: NA; V gene: TRBV7-2; CDR3 length: 14; clone size: NA; CDR3 protein: CASSRPWVGHGYTF; CDR3 DNA: TGTGCCAGCAGCCGCCCCTGGGTAGGGCATGGCTACACCTTC
J gene: TRBJ1-1; D gene: NA; V gene: TRBV3-1/TRBV3-2; CDR3 length: 14; clone size: NA; CDR3 protein: CASSQLVGNTEAFF; CDR3 DNA: TGTGCCAGCAGCCAACTGGTGGGGAACACTGAAGCTTTCTTT
J gene: TRBJ2-1; D gene: TRBD1; V gene: TRBV18; CDR3 length: 17; clone size: NA; CDR3 protein: CASSPERTGGSYNEQFF; CDR3 DNA: TGTGCCAGCTCACCCGAAAGGACAGGGGGCTCCTACAATGAGCAGTTCTTC
J gene: TRBJ2-7; D gene: NA; V gene: TRBV6-2/TRBV6-3; CDR3 length: 12; clone size: NA; CDR3 protein: CASSWASYEQYF; CDR3 DNA: TGTGCCAGCAGTTGGGCGTCCTACGAGCAGTACTTC
J gene: TRBJ1-5; D gene: TRBD1; V gene: TRBV5-6; CDR3 length: 15; clone size: NA; CDR3 protein: CASSAGQGSYQPQHF; CDR3 DNA: TGTGCCAGCAGCGCAGGACAGGGCTCTTATCAGCCCCAGCATTTT
J gene: TRBJ1-4; D gene: NA; V gene: TRBV7-6; CDR3 length: 15; clone size: NA; CDR3 protein: CASSPHRTVGEKLFF; CDR3 DNA: TGTGCCAGCAGCCCGCATCGGACGGTGGGTGAAAAACTGTTTTTT
J gene: TRBJ2-2; D gene: TRBD2; V gene: TRBV5-1; CDR3 length: 18; clone size: few; CDR3 protein: CASSFGLAGARRAGELFF; CDR3 DNA: TGCGCCAGCAGCTTTGGACTAGCGGGGGCTCGACGGGCCGGGGAGCTGTTTTTT
J gene: TRBJ1-5; D gene: TRBD1; V gene: TRBV4-2; CDR3 length: 15; clone size: few; CDR3 protein: CASSQDGQGGQPQHF; CDR3 DNA: TGTGCCAGCAGCCAAGACGGACAGGGTGGTCAGCCCCAGCATTTT
J gene: TRBJ2-5; D gene: NA; V gene: TRBV5-1; CDR3 length: 12; clone size: NA; CDR3 protein: CASRVEEETQYF; CDR3 DNA: TGCGCCAGCAGAGTGGAAGAAGAGACCCAGTACTTC
J gene: TRBJ1-2; D gene: NA; V gene: TRBV6-5; CDR3 length: 14; clone size: NA; CDR3 protein: CASTKYRGFDGYTF; CDR3 DNA: TGTGCCAGCACCAAGTATAGGGGTTTTGATGGCTACACCTTC
J gene: TRBJ1-3; D gene: NA; V gene: TRBV30; CDR3 length: 15; clone size: few; CDR3 protein: CAWSVITGSGNTIYF; CDR3 DNA: TGTGCCTGGAGTGTTATTACTGGCTCTGGAAACACCATATATTTT